Listed below are T cell receptor beta chains from one sample, sequenced in a study of human T cells and chemical hapten exposure. In TCRdb, the RACE reads were re-called with MiXCR into one record per CDR3 protein. The data contain 95,000 to 150,000 distinct CDR3 sequences, 13% of them seen just once; the ten biggest clones take up approximately 2.8%. The source was whole blood, collected in connection with sensitization to the hapten diphenylcyclopropenone (DPC). These receptors all stem from a woman aged 18-29 years with alopecia areata. Some clones in this sample may be carry-over from other donors' samples. CDR3s include the opening cysteine and the closing phenylalanine or tryptophan. The D gene is left open where the match is weak. The listing skips clone size in some rows; elsewhere it reads once, few, many or a size class.

V,J,D,size,DNA,CDR3
TRBV5-1,TRBJ2-6,NA,few,TGCGCCAGCACCCGATGGGGGGCGGGCTCTGGGGCCAACGTCCTGACTTTC,CASTRWGAGSGANVLTF
TRBV7-9,TRBJ1-5,NA,few,TGTGCCAGCAGCTTAGGTCAGGGTTTCGCGAATCAGCCCCAGCATTTT,CASSLGQGFANQPQHF
TRBV20-1,TRBJ1-2,NA,few,TGCAGTGCTGGCCAGACAGGTTATGGCTACACCTTC,CSAGQTGYGYTF
TRBV20-1,TRBJ2-1,NA,NA,TGCAGTGCTAGAGATTCCAGGCTCCCAGGCTCCTACAATGAGCAGTTCTTC,CSARDSRLPGSYNEQFF
TRBV7-2,TRBJ1-1,NA,NA,TGTGCCAGCAGCTTAAACAAGGGATGGGGCACTGAAGCTTTCTTT,CASSLNKGWGTEAFF
TRBV4-2,TRBJ2-1,NA,NA,TGTGCCAGCAGCCAAGTGAAGGGTTACAATGAGCAGTTCTTC,CASSQVKGYNEQFF
TRBV7-6,TRBJ2-5,NA,many,TGTGCCAGCAGCTTAGACCGGCGGCAGCCTCAAGAGACCCAGTACTTC,CASSLDRRQPQETQYF
TRBV18,TRBJ2-7,NA,few,TGTGCCAGCTCACCCGGGACACCAACCTCACATTACGAGCAGTACTTC,CASSPGTPTSHYEQYF
TRBV11-2,TRBJ2-5,TRBD1,few,TGTGTCAGCCGGAGGACAGGACAAGAGACCCAGTACTTC,CVSRRTGQETQYF
TRBV9,TRBJ2-3,NA,few,TGTGCCAGCAGCGCAGTCCTAAGTCATACGCAGTATTTT,CASSAVLSHTQYF
TRBV3-1,TRBJ2-2,NA,NA,TGTGCCAGCAGCCGCACTCGGACCGGGGAGCTGTTTTTT,CASSRTRTGELFF
TRBV6-2/TRBV6-3,TRBJ1-2,NA,few,TGTGCCAGCAGTTACCACCAGGGGCCTAACTATGGCTACACCTTC,CASSYHQGPNYGYTF
TRBV18,TRBJ2-7,NA,NA,TGTGCCAGCTCACCGAACAACATACCCCACGAGCAGTACTTC,CASSPNNIPHEQYF
TRBV10-1,TRBJ1-1,NA,NA,TGCGCCAGCAGGGGAACCAGGAACACTGAAGCTTTCTTT,CASRGTRNTEAFF
TRBV19,TRBJ2-1,TRBD2,few,TGTGCCAGCAGTATGGGGGGGACTTCGCCGAATGAGCAGTTCTTC,CASSMGGTSPNEQFF
TRBV10-2,TRBJ2-7,TRBD1,NA,TGCGCCAGCAGTGAGTCGTTGGACAGGGACGAGCAGTACTTC,CASSESLDRDEQYF
TRBV19,TRBJ2-7,NA,NA,TGTGCCAGTAGTAACAGATACTACGAGCAGTACTTC,CASSNRYYEQYF
TRBV7-9,TRBJ1-5,TRBD1,NA,TGTGCCAGCAGCAACACAGGGGGTCAGCCCCAGCATTTT,CASSNTGGQPQHF
TRBV27,TRBJ1-1,NA,many,TGTGCCAGCAGTTTTGGCGCGAACACTGAAGCTTTCTTT,CASSFGANTEAFF
TRBV5-1,TRBJ1-1,NA,few,TGCGCCAGCAGCCTCCAGGGTGACACTGAAGCTTTCTTT,CASSLQGDTEAFF
TRBV2,TRBJ2-3,NA,NA,TGTGCCAGCAGTAGGCAGATTCGGGATACGCAGTATTTT,CASSRQIRDTQYF
TRBV27,TRBJ2-3,NA,many,TGTGCCAGCAGTTTTACAGGTTCCAGCACAGATACGCAGTATTTT,CASSFTGSSTDTQYF
TRBV18,TRBJ2-7,NA,NA,TGTGCCAGCTCACCCAGACGGGAACACGAGCAGTACTTC,CASSPRREHEQYF
TRBV6-2/TRBV6-3,TRBJ2-7,TRBD1,many,TGTGCCAGCACCAGGGGGACGACCTACGAGCAGTACTTC,CASTRGTTYEQYF
TRBV30,TRBJ2-2,NA,few,TGTGCCTGGAGTCCACTGACCGTCCCCATCGGGGAGCTGTTTTTT,CAWSPLTVPIGELFF
TRBV29-1,TRBJ2-1,NA,few,TGCAGCGTGCGAGGGATACCAGTGAGCGGGTTGAGCAATGAGCAGTTCTTC,CSVRGIPVSGLSNEQFF
TRBV7-6,TRBJ1-4,NA,many,TGTGCCAGCAGCTTAGATTTGGAAAAACTGTTTTTT,CASSLDLEKLFF
TRBV12-3/TRBV12-4,TRBJ2-2,NA,many,TGTGCCAGCAGTTCTCCCACGGGGGGCGACACCGGGGAGCTGTTTTTT,CASSSPTGGDTGELFF
TRBV29-1,TRBJ1-6,NA,many,TGCAGCGTTGACTTGGGGAGTTCACCCCTCCACTTT,CSVDLGSSPLHF
TRBV4-3,TRBJ1-6,NA,many,TGCGCCAGCAGCCAAGTCTGGGACCTCTATAATTCACCCCTCCACTTT,CASSQVWDLYNSPLHF
TRBV9,TRBJ1-4,NA,few,TGTGCCAGCAGTGCAGACGGGACGGCCGTAGGAAAACTGTTTTTT,CASSADGTAVGKLFF
TRBV3-1,TRBJ2-5,NA,NA,TGTGCCAGCAGCCCGTCTAAGATCAAGAAGGAGACCCAGTACTTC,CASSPSKIKKETQYF
TRBV20-1,TRBJ2-5,NA,many,TGCAGTGCTCCCCTAATGAGGGAACAAGAGACCCAGTACTTC,CSAPLMREQETQYF
TRBV18,TRBJ2-7,TRBD1,many,TGTGCCAGCTCATCTACCCCGGACAGGGGCCGGGCCGAGCAGTACTTC,CASSSTPDRGRAEQYF
TRBV29-1,TRBJ2-3,NA,NA,TGCAGCGGACTTGAGGGCACGGCAGATACGCAGTATTTT,CSGLEGTADTQYF
TRBV12-3/TRBV12-4,TRBJ1-1,NA,many,TGTGCCAGCAGTTCCGGAGGGGCAGGGACTGAAGCTTTCTTT,CASSSGGAGTEAFF
TRBV20-1,TRBJ2-2,TRBD2,NA,TGCAGTGCAGAGGGACTAGCGGGGGAGCTGTTTTTT,CSAEGLAGELFF
TRBV18,TRBJ2-3,TRBD1,few,TGTGCCAGCTCACCACGAGGGACAGGGGGCGCGGATACGCAGTATTTT,CASSPRGTGGADTQYF
TRBV6-2/TRBV6-3,TRBJ1-2,TRBD1,NA,TGTGCCAGCAACCCGGGACAGGGAAGGAATGGCCACACCTTC,CASNPGQGRNGHTF
TRBV16,TRBJ2-5,NA,few,TGTGCCAGCAGCCAATCCAGGCAGCTTCAAGAGACCCAGTACTTC,CASSQSRQLQETQYF
TRBV7-9,TRBJ2-5,NA,NA,TGTGCCAGCAGCTTAGCGCTAAGGATGGAACAGCCGGAGACCCAGTACTTC,CASSLALRMEQPETQYF
TRBV4-2,TRBJ1-6,NA,many,TGTGCCAGCAGCCAGGGAACCTATAATTCACCCCTCCACTTT,CASSQGTYNSPLHF
TRBV12-3/TRBV12-4,TRBJ1-1,NA,NA,TGTGCCAGCAGAATGTTGAACACTGAAGCTTTCTTT,CASRMLNTEAFF
TRBV4-3,TRBJ1-2,NA,few,TGCGCCAGCAGCCAAGAGGCGGGTCTTAACTATGGCTACACCTTC,CASSQEAGLNYGYTF
TRBV7-2,TRBJ2-3,NA,NA,TGTGCCAGCAGCCCACGGGCCCGGCGAGATACGCAGTATTTT,CASSPRARRDTQYF
TRBV11-2,TRBJ1-5,TRBD1,many,TGTGCCAGCAGCCTAGACAGGGGTCTCCTGAATCAGCCCCAGCATTTT,CASSLDRGLLNQPQHF
TRBV19,TRBJ1-5,TRBD1,NA,TGTGCCAGTAACCCCCGACAGGGGATCAATCAGCCCCAGCATTTT,CASNPRQGINQPQHF
TRBV7-6,TRBJ2-3,TRBD2,NA,TGTGCCAGCAGCTTAGATCGAGCGGGGGAGCTCACAGATACGCAGTATTTT,CASSLDRAGELTDTQYF
TRBV28,TRBJ2-7,TRBD1,NA,TGTGCCAGCGCAGAGGGACAGCCCTACGAGCAGTACTTC,CASAEGQPYEQYF
TRBV7-8,TRBJ2-7,NA,few,TGTGCCAGCAGCTTGGGCAGGGCCCACGAGCAGTACTTC,CASSLGRAHEQYF
TRBV20-1,TRBJ2-5,TRBD2,many,TGCAGTGCTAGGGCACGAGGGACTAGCGGCCCCCAAGAGACCCAGTACTTC,CSARARGTSGPQETQYF
TRBV30,TRBJ1-2,NA,few,TGTGCCTGGAGCCCAATTTCGCGTGGCTACACCTTC,CAWSPISRGYTF